The 12 T cell receptor beta chains given below trace back to one sample, sequenced in a study of T-cell reconstitution after alpha-beta-depleted transplantation in children. The authors prepared the TCRbeta library with unique molecular identifiers. TCRdb re-derived calls from the PCR reads in MiXCR, one entry per CDR3 protein. The table records over 550,000 distinct CDR3 sequences, about 11% of them present only once. The sample was PBMCs from the stem cell graft donor, taken from the stem cell graft. The receptors derive from a human donor who donated a stem cell graft to a child with acute myeloid leukemia.

The chain employs TRBV2 and TRBJ2-7, with TRBD2 matching over 8 bases. V trimming: 11 bases; J trimming: 0 bases; junction bases outside the gene matches: 9. The CDR3 has 14 amino acids. The V gene's germline CDR1 is SNHLY and CDR2 FYNNEI. This CDR3 reads CAFCRGLDSYEQYF. Written as DNA, the CDR3 is TGTGCCTTCTGTCGGGGACTAGACTCCTACGAGCAGTACTTC. Full variable domain (missing parts from reference TRBV2 and TRBJ2-7): EPEVTQTPSHQVTQMGQEVILRCVPISNHLYFYWYRQILGQKVEFLVSFYNNEISEKSEIFDDQFSVERPDGSNFTLKIRSTKLEDSAMYFCAFCRGLDSYEQYFGPGTRLTVT.

This clonotype was recorded many times. V is TRBV6-1 and J is TRBJ2-3; 8 bases are a match to TRBD1. The length of the CDR3 is 15 residues. Germline-derived CDR1 and CDR2 are MNHNS and SASEGT. V lost 6 bases to trimming and J lost 4 bases; unmatched junction nucleotides: 9. The CDR3 region has the DNA TGTGCCAGCAGCCTCGGACAGGGCAGGGCAGATACGCAGTATTTT. As protein: CASSLGQGRADTQYF.

The chain carries TRBV5-6 and TRBJ2-5, with D unresolved. The V and J ends lost 0 bases and 4 bases respectively, with 10 bases between them. The CDR3 length is 14 residues. Germline-derived CDR1 and CDR2 are SGHDT and YYEEEE. The CDR3 sequence: CASSLVDRGETQYF. CDR3 nucleotide sequence: TGTGCCAGCAGCTTGGTCGATCGAGGAGAGACCCAGTACTTC.

This clonotype was counted many times. V gene TRBV15 combines with J gene TRBJ2-1; 7 bases agree with TRBD1. CDR1 is LNHNV and CDR2 is YYDKDF in the germline V gene (reference sequence). V was pared by 6 bases and J by 3 bases, with 14 bases of the junction left unmatched. The CDR3 spans 17 residues. CDR3 sequence reads: CATSSGQAPSYYNEQFF. The CDR3 bases are TGTGCCACCAGTTCCGGACAGGCGCCCTCTTACTACAATGAGCAGTTCTTC.

In this sample, this clonotype turned up a few times. The rearrangement joins TRBV2 to TRBJ2-7; D unresolved. Germline assignment: CDR1 SNHLY and CDR2 FYNNEI. Trimming took 6 bases from V and 3 from J, leaving 9 bases between them. The CDR3 is 12 residues long. This CDR3 reads CASSPMNYEQYF. CDR3 in DNA: TGTGCCAGCAGCCCCATGAACTACGAGCAGTACTTC.

The chain uses TRBV29-1 and TRBJ1-1, with D tentatively TRBD1 (5 bases). V was trimmed by 4 bases and J by 0 bases, leaving 9 bases between them. CDR3 length: 13 amino acids. In germline, CDR1 is SQVTM, CDR2 ANQGSEA. The CDR3 nucleotides are TGCAGCGTTGTGGGGGTCTTGAACACTGAAGCTTTCTTT. As protein: CSVVGVLNTEAFF.

As regards this clonotype: No conserved phenylalanine or tryptophan is present at the end of the CDR3, so a read error is the likely explanation. The chain combines TRBV4-3 with TRBJ2-2, with a possible D match to TRBD1 (6 bases). With 4 bases removed from V and 0 bases from J, the gap between germline ends came to 12 bases. CDR1 is LGHNA and CDR2 is YSLEER in the germline V gene. The CDR3 has 16 amino acids. The CDR3 loop is CASSPGRTANTGELFY. In DNA, the CDR3 is TGCGCCAGCAGCCCCGGCCGGACAGCGAACACCGGGGAGCTGTTTTAT.

This chain links TRBV20-1 with TRBJ2-1; possible D gene TRBD1, 6 bases. This CDR3 has 11 residues. V gave up 1 base and J gave up 10 bases, with 8 bases separating them. The germline CDR1 and CDR2 sequences are DFQATT and SNEGSKA (reference sequence). CDR3 sequence: CSARGGLEQFF. DNA for the CDR3: TGCAGTGCTAGAGGGGGGCTGGAGCAGTTCTTC.

This clonotype was seen a handful of times. The chain combines TRBV29-1 with TRBJ2-4; D assignment may be TRBD1 or TRBD2 (5 bases each). V lost 8 bases, J lost 1 base, and 24 bases lay in between. CDR3 length equals 17 residues. The V gene's germline CDR1 is SQVTM and CDR2 ANQGSEA. The DNA of the CDR3 is TGCAGCTCGCCTCTGGATGGGGGAGTTTTGGCCAAAAACATTCAGTACTTC. Residues: CSSPLDGGVLAKNIQYF.

This clonotype occurred a few times. The genes are TRBV15 and TRBJ2-7; D uncertain. There are 12 residues in the CDR3. The V gene lost 5 bases and the J gene lost 3 bases, with 8 bases spanning the gap. In germline, CDR1 is LNHNV, CDR2 YYDKDF (reference sequence). In DNA, the CDR3 is TGTGCCACCAGCTTCCTCGACTACGAGCAGTACTTC. Encoded protein: CATSFLDYEQYF.

The rearrangement links TRBV24-1 to TRBJ2-1, with 7 bases aligning to TRBD2. Germline assignment: CDR1 KGHDR and CDR2 SFDVKD. CDR3 size: 14 residues. J was trimmed by 7 bases and V by 7 bases; bases with no gene match: 9. CDR3 nucleotide sequence: TGTGCCACCAGGGACCGTGGCGGGAGTAATGAGCAGTTCTTC. Its protein product is CATRDRGGSNEQFF.

The V gene is TRBV20-1, the J gene TRBJ1-2, with a tentative D call TRBD1 (5 bases). This CDR3 region has 13 residues. The V end lost 2 bases, the J end lost 4 bases, and 11 bases lay between the germline ends. Germline lookup yields CDR1 DFQATT and CDR2 SNEGSKA (reference sequence). The CDR3 sequence: CSARPTDAYGYTF. CDR3 bases: TGCAGTGCTAGACCGACAGACGCCTATGGCTACACCTTC.